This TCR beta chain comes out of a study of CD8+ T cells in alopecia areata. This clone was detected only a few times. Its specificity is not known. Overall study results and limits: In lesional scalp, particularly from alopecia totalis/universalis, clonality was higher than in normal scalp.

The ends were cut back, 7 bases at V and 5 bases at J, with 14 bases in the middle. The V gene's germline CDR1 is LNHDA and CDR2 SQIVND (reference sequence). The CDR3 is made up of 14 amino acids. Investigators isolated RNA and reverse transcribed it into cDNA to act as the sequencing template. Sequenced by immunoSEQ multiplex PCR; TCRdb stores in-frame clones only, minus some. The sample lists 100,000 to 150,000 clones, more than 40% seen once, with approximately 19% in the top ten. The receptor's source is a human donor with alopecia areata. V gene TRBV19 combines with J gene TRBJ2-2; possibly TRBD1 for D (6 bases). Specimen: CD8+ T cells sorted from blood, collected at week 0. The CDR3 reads CASKPGEGTGELFF. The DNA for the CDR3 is TGTGCCAGTAAGCCAGGGGAAGGGACCGGGGAGCTGTTTTTT. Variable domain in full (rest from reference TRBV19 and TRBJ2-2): DGGITQSPKYLFRKEGQNVTLSCEQNLNHDAMYWYRQDPGQGLRLIYYSQIVNDFQKGDIAEGYSVSREKKESFPLTVTSAQKNPTAFYLCASKPGEGTGELFFGEGSRLTVL.